The 15 T cell receptor beta chains in this list originate from one sample, sequenced in a study of Ad26.COV2.S vaccination and SARS-CoV-2 variants. The table came from immunoSEQ multiplex PCR; TCRdb's copy has only in-frame clones and leaves some out. The sample includes approximately 420,000 clones, around 89% of them seen just once. Treatment described: around 19 received Ad26.COV2.S at low or high dose, single or two shots; several received placebo; per-sample allocation not given. At day 63 after the first vaccine or placebo injection, samples were drawn. The sample was peripheral blood, taken in a trial of Ad26.COV2.S vaccine versus placebo. Receptors originate from a person aged 18-60 years who received the Ad26.COV2.S COVID-19 vaccine or a placebo.

This clone was recorded many times. The CDR3 sequence: CASSMTGGRWGNTIYF. As DNA, the CDR3 is TGTGCCAGCAGCATGACAGGGGGGAGATGGGGAAACACCATATATTTT. This chain uses TRBV11-2 with TRBJ1-3, with 9 nucleotides matching TRBD1. CDR3 size: 16 residues. Germline V gene data show CDR1 as SGHAT and CDR2 as FQNNGV. J gave up 4 bases and V 5 bases, and 9 bases lay outside the gene matches. Variable domain in full (rest from reference TRBV11-2 and TRBJ1-3): EAGVAQSPRYKIIEKRQSVAFWCNPISGHATLYWYQQILGQGPKLLIQFQNNGVVDDSQLPKDRFSAERLKGVDSTLKIQPAKLEDSAVYLCASSMTGGRWGNTIYFGEGSWLTVV.

The chain is built from TRBV15 and TRBJ1-1, with D possibly TRBD1 on 6 matching bases. Trimming cost V 11 bases and J 7 bases, with 17 bases left between them. CDR3 length equals 12 residues. Germline V lookup: CDR1 LNHNV, CDR2 YYDKDF (reference sequence). The CDR3 nucleotides read TGTGCCTCAGGACAGACTCTTTATGAAGCTTTCTTT. Translated, it gives CASGQTLYEAFF.

This rearrangement joins TRBV7-9 to TRBJ1-2, with a possible D match to TRBD1 (6 bases). CDR3 length: 14 amino acids. Germline CDR1 SEHNR, CDR2 FQNEAQ (reference sequence). Trimming shortened V by 1 base and J by 8 bases, and 14 bases separated the two germline ends. The CDR3 region is CASSLEGGWNGYTF. CDR3 coding DNA: TGTGCCAGCAGCTTAGAGGGGGGATGGAACGGCTACACCTTC.

This clone was detected once. The V gene is TRBV25-1, the J gene TRBJ2-5, with 9 positions matching TRBD2. The trim removed 5 bases at V and 2 bases at J, leaving 6 bases unmatched. The CDR3 is 15 amino acids. CDR1 and CDR2 (germline): MGHDK, SYGVNS. The CDR3 DNA follows: TGTGCCAGCAGTCCAAACCTAGCGGGACAAGAGACCCAGTACTTC. It translates to CASSPNLAGQETQYF.

In nucleotides, the CDR3 is TGTGCCAGCAGCTATATACGGGGGGGGAACACCGGGGAGCTGTTTTTT. Its protein product is CASSYIRGGNTGELFF. V is TRBV3-1 (or the pseudogene TRBV3-2) and J is TRBJ2-2; 8 nucleotides align to TRBD2. From germline, CDR1 is LGHDT and CDR2 YNNKEL (reference sequence). V dropped 5 bases and J dropped 1; count of bases not matched to a gene: 6. This CDR3 is 16 amino acids long.

This clone was counted at least ten times. V and J are TRBV4-1 and TRBJ2-1, with 10 bases fitting TRBD2. The CDR3 has 16 amino acids. V lost 1 base, J lost 7 bases, and 7 bases stayed unmatched. Per germline, CDR1 MGHRA and CDR2 YSYEKL. The CDR3 is CASSQVGTSDINEQFF. CDR3 in DNA: TGCGCCAGCAGCCAAGTTGGGACTAGCGATATAAATGAGCAGTTCTTC.

The chain is built from TRBV7-8 and TRBJ2-7; D is unresolved. The CDR3 sequence is 14 residues long. V lost 1 base, J lost 1 base, and 8 bases lay in between. Germline V gives CDR1 SGHVS, CDR2 FQNEAQ. In DNA, the CDR3 is TGTGCCAGCAGCTTAGGGGGTTATTCCTACGAGCAGTACTTC. It specifies CASSLGGYSYEQYF.

The genes are TRBV5-4 and TRBJ2-5, with TRBD1 as a possible D gene (5 bases). From germline, CDR1 is SGHNT and CDR2 YYREEE (reference sequence). Trimming cost V 1 base and J 3 bases, with 10 bases left between them. The CDR3 has 14 amino acids. CDR3 coding DNA: TGTGCCAGCAGCTTGAGGGGAACAGAAGAGACCCAGTACTTC. Amino acids: CASSLRGTEETQYF.

This clone was detected only a few times. This chain uses TRBV2 with TRBJ2-7; D is unclear. V was cut by 7 bases and J by 5 bases, with 12 bases left in between. The CDR3 is 12 amino acids. CDR1 and CDR2 from the germline V gene are SNHLY and FYNNEI. The CDR3 loop is CASKPFPDEQYF. The DNA for the CDR3 is TGTGCCAGCAAGCCTTTCCCGGACGAGCAGTACTTC.

This rearrangement joins TRBV9 to TRBJ2-7, with 9 bases aligning to TRBD1. The V gene end was trimmed by 3 bases and the J gene end by 3 bases; junction bases not matched to a gene: 10. Germline lookup yields CDR1 SGDLS and CDR2 YYNGEE. CDR3 size: 16 residues. The CDR3 loop reads CASSEGGQGSFYEQYF. CDR3 coding DNA: TGTGCCAGCAGCGAAGGGGGACAGGGCAGCTTCTACGAGCAGTACTTC.

The chain uses TRBV7-2 and TRBJ2-1; perhaps D is TRBD1 or TRBD2 (5 bases each). The CDR3 is 14 residues long. The V gene's germline CDR1 is SGHTA and CDR2 FQGNSA. Trimming shortened V by 5 bases and J by 7 bases, and 15 bases separated the two germline ends. The chain's CDR3 is CASSDGAIENEQFF. The CDR3 nucleotides read TGTGCCAGCAGCGACGGGGCGATCGAAAATGAGCAGTTCTTC.

The V gene is TRBV14, the J gene TRBJ1-1, with a possible D match to TRBD1 (5 bases). This CDR3 has 16 amino acids. In germline, CDR1 is SGHDN, CDR2 FVKESK. Trimming cost V 2 bases and J 1 base, with 14 bases left between them. Here the CDR3 reads CASSQRGGKGNTEAFF. The CDR3 DNA is TGTGCCAGCAGCCAACGCGGGGGTAAGGGGAACACTGAAGCTTTCTTT.

The chain has TRBV7-3 and TRBJ2-3, with 8 bases lining up with TRBD2. CDR3 length: 17 amino acids. Looked up from germline, CDR1 is SGHTA and CDR2 is FQGTGA. V dropped 5 bases and J dropped 4; count of bases not matched to a gene: 14. The CDR3 is CASSPWGSRGVPDTQYF. DNA of the CDR3: TGTGCCAGCAGCCCCTGGGGGTCGCGGGGGGTCCCAGATACGCAGTATTTT.

The chain's CDR3 is CASSLTRGILDNEQFF. The CDR3 DNA follows: TGTGCCAGCAGCTTGACTCGGGGGATTCTAGACAATGAGCAGTTCTTC. V and J are TRBV5-4 and TRBJ2-1, with D possibly being TRBD2 (6 bases). This CDR3 contains 16 residues. Germline V lookup: CDR1 SGHNT, CDR2 YYREEE (reference sequence). Trimming pared 1 base from V and 5 bases from J, leaving 16 bases between.

This clone was found once. This rearrangement joins TRBV15 to TRBJ1-1; 9 nucleotides agree with TRBD1. With 0 bases clipped from V and 1 base from J, the junction kept 6 bases outside the gene matches. The germline CDR1 and CDR2 sequences are LNHNV and YYDKDF (reference sequence). The CDR3 is 17 residues long. The chain's CDR3 is CATSRESTGGENTEAFF. The CDR3 region has the DNA TGTGCCACCAGCAGAGAATCGACAGGGGGAGAGAACACTGAAGCTTTCTTT.